This T cell receptor beta chain was obtained from a study of cytomegalovirus exposure and HLA in healthy donors. Study-level points and caveats: The finding came from a later analysis; first-cohort TCR clusters tended to co-occur in the 90 to 150 validation repertoires. The listing of 150 or so TCR beta chains classed them as cytomegalovirus-associated. Per published reports, the classifier diagnosed cytomegalovirus status with high specificity and sensitivity. In vitro experiments confirmed that three CMV-associated chains were specific for CMV antigens.

Method: immunoSEQ multiplex PCR; TCRdb's copy keeps in-frame clones and lacks some. This sample has around 150,000 clones; 80% to 85% occur once, and the top ten carry roughly a tenth. The J segment lost 5 bases and the V segment lost 4 bases, leaving 4 bases of the junction unmatched. The CDR3 totals 14 residues. The germline gives CDR1 SEHNR, CDR2 FQNEAQ (reference sequence). This clone was counted between two and nine times. The antigen is undetermined. This clonotype was obtained from a man aged 30 to 45 in good health and CMV-seropositive. The sequenced material came from PBMCs. The chain recombines TRBV7-9 with TRBJ2-7; 11 bases agree with TRBD1. The CDR3 bases are TGTGCCAGCAGCTCGTGGACAGGGGGCCACGAGCAGTACTTC. Translating it yields CASSSWTGGHEQYF.